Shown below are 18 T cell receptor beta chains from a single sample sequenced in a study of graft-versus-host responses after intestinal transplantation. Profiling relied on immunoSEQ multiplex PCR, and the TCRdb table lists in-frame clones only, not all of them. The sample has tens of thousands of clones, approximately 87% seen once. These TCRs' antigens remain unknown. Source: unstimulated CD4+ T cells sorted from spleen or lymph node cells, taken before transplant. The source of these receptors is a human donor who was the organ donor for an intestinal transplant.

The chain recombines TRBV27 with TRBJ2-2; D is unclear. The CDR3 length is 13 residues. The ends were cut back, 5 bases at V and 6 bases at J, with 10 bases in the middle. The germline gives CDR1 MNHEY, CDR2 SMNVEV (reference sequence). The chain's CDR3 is CASSLLNPGELFF. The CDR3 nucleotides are TGTGCCAGCAGTCTACTAAATCCCGGGGAGCTGTTTTTT.

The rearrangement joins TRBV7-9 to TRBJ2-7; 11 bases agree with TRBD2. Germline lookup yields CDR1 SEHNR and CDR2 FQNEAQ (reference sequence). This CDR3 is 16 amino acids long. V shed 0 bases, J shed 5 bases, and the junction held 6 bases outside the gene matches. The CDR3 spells CASSLALAGGHDEQYV. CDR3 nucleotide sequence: TGTGCCAGCAGCTTAGCCCTAGCGGGGGGTCATGACGAGCAGTACGTC.

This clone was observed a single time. CDR3 region: CASSSYTLGGAGELFF. As DNA, the CDR3 is TGTGCCAGCAGCTCTTACACCCTTGGGGGGGCCGGGGAGCTGTTTTTT. The rearrangement joins TRBV5-4 to TRBJ2-2; 7 bases agree with TRBD2. CDR1 and CDR2 (germline): SGHNT, YYREEE (reference sequence). J gave up 6 bases and V 3 bases, and 11 bases lay outside the gene matches. The CDR3 is 16 residues long.

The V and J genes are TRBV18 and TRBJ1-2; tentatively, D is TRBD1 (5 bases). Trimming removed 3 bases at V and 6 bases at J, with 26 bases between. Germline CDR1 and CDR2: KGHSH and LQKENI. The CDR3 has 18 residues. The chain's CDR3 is CASSPLGAGSSIADGYTF. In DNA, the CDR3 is TGTGCCAGCTCACCCCTAGGGGCAGGGTCGAGCATTGCGGATGGCTACACCTTC. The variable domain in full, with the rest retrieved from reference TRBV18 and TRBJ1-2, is NAGVMQNPRHLVRRRGQEARLRCSPMKGHSHVYWYRQLPEEGLKFMVYLQKENIIDESGMPKERFSAEFPKEGPSILRIQQVVRGDSAAYFCASSPLGAGSSIADGYTFGSGTRLTVV.

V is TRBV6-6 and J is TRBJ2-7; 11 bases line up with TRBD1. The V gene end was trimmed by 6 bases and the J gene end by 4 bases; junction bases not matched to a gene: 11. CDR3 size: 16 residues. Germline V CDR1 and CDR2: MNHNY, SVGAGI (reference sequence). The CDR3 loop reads CASRPISGTGGYEQYV. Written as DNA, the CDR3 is TGTGCCAGCAGGCCTATCTCCGGGACAGGGGGTTACGAGCAGTACGTC.

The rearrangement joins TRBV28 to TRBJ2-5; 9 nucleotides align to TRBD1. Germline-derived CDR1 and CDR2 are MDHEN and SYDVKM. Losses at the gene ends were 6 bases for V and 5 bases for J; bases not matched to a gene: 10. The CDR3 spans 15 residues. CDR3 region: CASSLDRGGLETQYF. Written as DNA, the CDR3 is TGTGCCAGCAGCCTTGACAGGGGGGGATTGGAGACCCAGTACTTC.

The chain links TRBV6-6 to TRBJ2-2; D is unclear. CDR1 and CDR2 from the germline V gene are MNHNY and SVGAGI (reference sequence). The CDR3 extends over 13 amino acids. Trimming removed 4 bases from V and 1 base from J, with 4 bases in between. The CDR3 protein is CASSFKNTGELFF. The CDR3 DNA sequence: TGTGCCAGCAGTTTTAAGAACACCGGGGAGCTGTTTTTT.

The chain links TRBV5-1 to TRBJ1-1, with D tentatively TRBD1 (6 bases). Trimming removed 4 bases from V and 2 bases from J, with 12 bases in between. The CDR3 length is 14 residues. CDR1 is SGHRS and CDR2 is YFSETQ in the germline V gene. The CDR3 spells CASSAGQLNTEAFF. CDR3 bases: TGCGCCAGCAGCGCTGGACAGCTCAACACTGAAGCTTTCTTT.

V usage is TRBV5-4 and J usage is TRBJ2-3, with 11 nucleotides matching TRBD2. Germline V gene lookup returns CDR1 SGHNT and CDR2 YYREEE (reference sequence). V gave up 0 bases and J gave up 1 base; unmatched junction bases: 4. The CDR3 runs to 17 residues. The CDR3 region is CASSLGSGGAGTDTQYF. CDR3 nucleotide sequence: TGTGCCAGCAGCTTGGGTAGCGGGGGGGCCGGCACAGATACGCAGTATTTT.

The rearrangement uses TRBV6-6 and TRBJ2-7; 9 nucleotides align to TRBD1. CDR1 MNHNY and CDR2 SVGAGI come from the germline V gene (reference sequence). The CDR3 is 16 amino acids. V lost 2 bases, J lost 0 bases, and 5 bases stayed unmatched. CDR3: CASSYAGTGSSYEQYV. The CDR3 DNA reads TGTGCCAGCAGTTACGCCGGGACAGGGAGCTCCTACGAGCAGTACGTC.

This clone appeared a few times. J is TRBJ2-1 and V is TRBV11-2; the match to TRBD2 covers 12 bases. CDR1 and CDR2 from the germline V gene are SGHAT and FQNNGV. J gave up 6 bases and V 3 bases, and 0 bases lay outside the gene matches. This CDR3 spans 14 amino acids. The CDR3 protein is CASSLTSGGNEQFF. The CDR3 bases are TGTGCCAGCAGCTTGACTAGCGGGGGCAATGAGCAGTTCTTC.

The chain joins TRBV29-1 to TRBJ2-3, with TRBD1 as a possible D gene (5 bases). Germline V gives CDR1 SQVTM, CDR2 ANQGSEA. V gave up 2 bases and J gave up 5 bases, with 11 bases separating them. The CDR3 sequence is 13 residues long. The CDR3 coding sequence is TGCAGCGTTGAACCTGTCCAGGGAGATACGCAGTATTTT. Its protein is CSVEPVQGDTQYF.

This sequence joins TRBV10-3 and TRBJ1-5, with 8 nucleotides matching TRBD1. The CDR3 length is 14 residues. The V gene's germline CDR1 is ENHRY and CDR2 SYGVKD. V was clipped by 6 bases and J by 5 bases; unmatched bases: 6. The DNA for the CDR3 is TGTGCCATCAGCTCACAGGGGGGGGATCAGCCCCAGCATTTT. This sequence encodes CAISSQGGDQPQHF.

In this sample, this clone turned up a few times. CDR3 region: CASSFGQVQETQYF. CDR3 DNA sequence: TGTGCCAGCAGCTTCGGACAGGTCCAAGAGACCCAGTACTTC. V and J are TRBV7-9 and TRBJ2-5, with 7 nucleotides matching TRBD1. Germline trimming cut 3 bases from V and 1 base from J; bases unmatched to any gene: 2. Germline CDR1 SEHNR, CDR2 FQNEAQ (reference sequence). The CDR3 is 14 amino acids.

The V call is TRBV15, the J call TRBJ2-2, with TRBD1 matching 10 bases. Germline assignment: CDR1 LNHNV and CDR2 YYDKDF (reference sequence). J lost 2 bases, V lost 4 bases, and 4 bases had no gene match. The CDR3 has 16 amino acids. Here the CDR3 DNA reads TGTGCCACCAGCATCAGACAGGGGGCAAACACCGGGGAGCTGTTTTTT. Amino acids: CATSIRQGANTGELFF.

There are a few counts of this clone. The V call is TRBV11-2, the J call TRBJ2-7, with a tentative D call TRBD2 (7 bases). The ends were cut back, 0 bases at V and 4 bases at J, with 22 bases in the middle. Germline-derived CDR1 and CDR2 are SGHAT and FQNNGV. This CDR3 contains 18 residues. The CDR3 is CASSLDLGGAALAYEQYV. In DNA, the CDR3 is TGTGCCAGCAGCTTAGATCTGGGGGGGGCCGCACTCGCTTACGAGCAGTACGTC.

CDR3 residues: CASCGTTDTQYF. In nucleotides, the CDR3 is TGTGCCAGCTGCGGGACCACAGATACGCAGTATTTT. The chain has TRBV2 and TRBJ2-3; D may be TRBD2 (6 bases). Trimming pared 8 bases from V and 2 bases from J, leaving 8 bases between. The V gene's germline CDR1 is SNHLY and CDR2 FYNNEI. The CDR3 has 12 amino acids.

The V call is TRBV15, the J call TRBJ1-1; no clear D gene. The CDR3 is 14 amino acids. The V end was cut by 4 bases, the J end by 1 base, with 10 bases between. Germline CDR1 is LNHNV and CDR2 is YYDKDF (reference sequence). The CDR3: CATSILAGNTEAFF. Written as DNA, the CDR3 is TGTGCCACCAGCATCCTGGCAGGGAACACTGAAGCTTTCTTT.